This entry concerns a single T cell receptor beta chain. The target of this receptor is not known. The sample holds no much larger clone one base away, and base qualities are not on file. Trimmed from V: 4 bases; trimmed from J: 6 bases; junction bases lacking a gene match: 7. From the cysteine up to the phenylalanine, the CDR3 has a length of 15 residues. Left in the record is the CDR3 DNA by itself, 45 bases read in frame from the first base. Looking up the germline V gene yields CDR1 SNHLY and CDR2 FYNNEI. TCRbeta CDR3 regions were amplified from genomic DNA by means of the immunoSEQ Assay, a bias-controlled multiplex PCR. As for how the authors treated the data: Within the assay, amplification of reference gene primers was used to estimate how many nucleated cells each sample contained. To quantify the absolute abundance of each unique TCRbeta CDR3 rearrangement, sequence reads were collapsed and filtered. Productive Simpson clonality was computed per sample as the square root of Simpson's diversity index over productive rearrangements. Imported from immuneACCESS, the table was reduced by TCRdb to in-frame sequences with V and J called. These copies leave out some clones; in studies compared against another copy, an unresolved V gene accounts for under half, and the cause of the remainder is not known. V, J and clone size derive from that table, while D and trimming were established from the DNA sequence. The sample table contains over 30,000 clones; only one count was recorded for approximately 71% of them. Around 16% of the sample goes to the ten largest clones.

The data were taken from a study of blood T cell repertoires in COVID-19 (TCRdb year 2020). With respect to the entire study: Samples covering the acute and convalescent phases of COVID-19 were provided by collaborators in the United States, Italy and Spain. The material from the prospective study consisted of cDNA or gDNA derived from T cells, B-cell-depleted T cells, or PBMCs. The dataset comprised deeply sampled blood TCRbeta repertoires from subjects exposed to, actively infected with, or recovered from COVID-19. The repertoires were made available in a free public database intended to serve as a resource for research on the immune response to SARS-CoV-2. Samples were obtained from the ongoing ImmuneRACE study (first 160 participants) and from over 1,000 subjects provided by 6 global collaborators. Sample metadata almost always included a de-identified subject ID, COVID-19 status, age in years and sex. Where HLA class I and class II types were available, the types were taken from metadata supplied by the sample provider, not from assay-based typing.

The full study reports these points: The amount of clinical and demographic metadata varied by source and participant and was provided uncurated.

Collaborating institutions collected whole blood in K2EDTA tubes following their own protocols. Collaborator samples were shipped for TCRbeta analysis as frozen whole blood, isolated PBMCs, or DNA extracted from either sample type. The chain is made from TRBV2 and TRBJ2-1, and 9 bases in between align with TRBD2. Sequences were obtained from peripheral blood. The sequence came from a human donor in a cohort sampled during active COVID-19. The nucleotides read TGTGCCAGCAGTGGTCGGGGACTAGCAAGCAATGAGCAGTTCTTC. It specifies CASSGRGLASNEQFF.